These T cell receptor beta chains were read from a single sample in a study of tumor-infiltrating lymphocytes in oesophageal squamous cell carcinoma. A single record per CDR3 protein comes from TCRdb applying MiXCR to the PCR reads. The repertoire holds tens of thousands of distinct CDR3 sequences, with around 40% as singletons. The material sequenced was esophageal tumor tissue. The receptors come from a male donor with esophageal squamous cell carcinoma. CDR3s include the opening cysteine and the closing phenylalanine or tryptophan. D genes are given only for firm matches. A clone size is listed for some rows: how often the clone was seen (once, few, many), or a class if it is expanded.

D gene	V gene	J gene	clone size	CDR3 DNA	CDR3 protein
NA	TRBV19	TRBJ2-3	many	TGTGCCAGTAGTGCAAAAAGGGATTTCACAGATACGCAGTATTTT	CASSAKRDFTDTQYF
TRBD1	TRBV5-1	TRBJ2-1	many	TGCGCCAGCAGTTCTCGAGGGACAGGGGGTACCTACAATGAGCAGTTCTTC	CASSSRGTGGTYNEQFF
NA	TRBV12-3/TRBV12-4	TRBJ2-7	many	TGTGCCAGCAGTTTAGCGCGGACCGAGCAGTACTTC	CASSLARTEQYF
NA	TRBV20-1	TRBJ1-2	once	TGCAGTGCTACCCAGGGGTCTGCTGGCTACACCTTC	CSATQGSAGYTF
TRBD1	TRBV6-6	TRBJ1-1	NA	TGTGCCAGCAGTACGATGCCAGGGGGCGCGGGCACTGAAGCTTTCTTT	CASSTMPGGAGTEAFF
NA	TRBV5-8	TRBJ2-7	many	TGTGCCAGCAGCTTCCTCCTAGACTTCAACGAGCAGTACTTC	CASSFLLDFNEQYF
TRBD1	TRBV6-1	TRBJ2-6	NA	TGTGCCAGCAGGACCACAGGGGCTGGGGCCAACGTCCTGACTTTC	CASRTTGAGANVLTF
NA	TRBV12-3/TRBV12-4	TRBJ2-7	NA	TGTGCCAGCAGCGGGTCCAGCTCCTACGAGCAGTACTTC	CASSGSSSYEQYF
NA	TRBV28	TRBJ2-7	many	TGTGTCTTACGTGAGCAGTACTTC	CVLREQYF
NA	TRBV7-9	TRBJ2-7	medium-sized	TGTGCCAGCAGCTTACCGGGACACCTAACCTACGAGCAGTACTTC	CASSLPGHLTYEQYF
TRBD2	TRBV12-3/TRBV12-4	TRBJ2-5	NA	TGTGCCAGCAGCCCCACGGGGCGGGGGGGCCAAGAGACCCAGTACTTC	CASSPTGRGGQETQYF
NA	TRBV2	TRBJ2-7	NA	TGTGCCAGCAGACCTGGGGCCGGGGTTGGTTCACCCCTCCACTTC	CASRPGAGVGSPLHF
NA	TRBV6-6	TRBJ2-5	NA	TGTGCCAGCAGTTACGCAGGGGAGGAGACCCAGTACTTC	CASSYAGEETQYF
TRBD2	TRBV7-3	TRBJ2-1	once	TGTGCCAGCAGCCCCCATCAGCGGGGAGCCTACAATGAGCAGTTCTTC	CASSPHQRGAYNEQFF
NA	TRBV24-1	TRBJ1-6	NA	TGTGCCACCAGTGATTTGCGGTCGTACTACAATGAGCAGTACTTT	CATSDLRSYYNEQYF
NA	TRBV4-2	TRBJ2-7	NA	TGTGCCAGCAGCCAAGAGGTATCCGTCGGTCCTGCGAGCTCCTACAATGAGCAGTACTTC	CASSQEVSVGPASSYNEQYF